This T cell receptor beta chain was sequenced during a study of T-cell memory formation after mild COVID-19. One entry per CDR3 protein results from TCRdb running MiXCR on the 5' RACE reads. The sample has hundreds of thousands of distinct CDR3 sequences, roughly a quarter seen once; the top ten hold around 9%. This clonotype was seen a few times. This CDR3 region has 12 residues. Germline-derived CDR1 and CDR2 are SGHTA and FQGNSA. The V and J ends lost 3 bases and 5 bases respectively, with 7 bases between them. Sequencing used PBMCs or a T cell subset sorted from them (not recorded which). The sequence was collected from an adult woman who had mild COVID-19 (a few samples of this study predate the infection). Cell type and time point are not known. The chain joins TRBV7-2 to TRBJ1-2; no firm D call. CDR3 protein: CASSFVGYGYTF. The CDR3 DNA reads as TGTGCCAGCAGCTTCGTCGGGTATGGCTACACCTTC.